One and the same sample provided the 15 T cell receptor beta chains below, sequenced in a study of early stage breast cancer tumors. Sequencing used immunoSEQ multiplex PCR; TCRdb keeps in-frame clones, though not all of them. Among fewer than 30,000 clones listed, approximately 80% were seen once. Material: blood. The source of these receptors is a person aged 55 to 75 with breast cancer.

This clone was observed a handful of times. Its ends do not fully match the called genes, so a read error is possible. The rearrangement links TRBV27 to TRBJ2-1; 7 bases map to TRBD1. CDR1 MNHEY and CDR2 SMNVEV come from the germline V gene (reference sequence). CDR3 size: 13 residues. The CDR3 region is CASSLSTGANWIF. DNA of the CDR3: TGTGCCAGCAGTTTGAGTACAGGGGCCAATTGGATCTTC.

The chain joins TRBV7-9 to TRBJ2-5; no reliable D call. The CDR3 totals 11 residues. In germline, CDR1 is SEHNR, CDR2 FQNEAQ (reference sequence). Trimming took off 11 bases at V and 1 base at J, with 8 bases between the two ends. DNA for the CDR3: TGTGCCCTGGCACGCCAAGAGACCCAGTACTTC. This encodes CALARQETQYF.

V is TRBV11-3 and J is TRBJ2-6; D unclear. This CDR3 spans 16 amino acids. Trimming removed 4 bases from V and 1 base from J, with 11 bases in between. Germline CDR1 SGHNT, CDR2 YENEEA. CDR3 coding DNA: TGTGCCAGCAGCTGGAGAAGGAGATCTGGGGCCAACGTCCTGACTTTC. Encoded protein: CASSWRRRSGANVLTF.

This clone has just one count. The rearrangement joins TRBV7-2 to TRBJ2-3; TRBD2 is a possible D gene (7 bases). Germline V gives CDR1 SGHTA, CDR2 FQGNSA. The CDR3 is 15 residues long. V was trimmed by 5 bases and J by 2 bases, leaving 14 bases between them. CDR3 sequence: CASSGGGTLTDTQYF. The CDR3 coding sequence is TGTGCCAGCAGCGGGGGGGGGACACTCACAGATACGCAGTATTTT.

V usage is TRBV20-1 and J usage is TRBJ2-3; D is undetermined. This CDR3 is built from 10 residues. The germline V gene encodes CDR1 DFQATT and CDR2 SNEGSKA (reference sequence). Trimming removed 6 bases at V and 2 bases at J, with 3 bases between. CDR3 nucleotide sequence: TGCAGTGCGTACACAGATACGCAGTATTTT. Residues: CSAYTDTQYF.

This chain's CDR3 is CASSPPAGAAYEQYF. CDR3 DNA: TGTGCCAGCTCACCACCGGCCGGAGCCGCCTACGAGCAGTACTTC. The chain joins TRBV18 to TRBJ2-7; D call uncertain. Deletions cut 0 bases from V and 2 bases from J, with 11 bases between. The CDR3 length is 15 residues. CDR1 KGHSH and CDR2 LQKENI come from the germline V gene.

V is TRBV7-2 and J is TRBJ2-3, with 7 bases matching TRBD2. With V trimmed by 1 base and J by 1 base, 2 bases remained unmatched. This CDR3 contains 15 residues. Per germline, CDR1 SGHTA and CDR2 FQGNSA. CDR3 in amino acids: CASSLVAGGTDTQYF. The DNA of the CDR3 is TGTGCCAGCAGCTTAGTCGCGGGAGGCACAGATACGCAGTATTTT.

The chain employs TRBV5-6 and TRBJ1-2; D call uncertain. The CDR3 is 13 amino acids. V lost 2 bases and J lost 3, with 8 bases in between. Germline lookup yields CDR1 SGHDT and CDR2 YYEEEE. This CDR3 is CASSLEGDYGYTF. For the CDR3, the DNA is TGTGCCAGCAGCTTAGAGGGCGACTATGGCTACACCTTC.

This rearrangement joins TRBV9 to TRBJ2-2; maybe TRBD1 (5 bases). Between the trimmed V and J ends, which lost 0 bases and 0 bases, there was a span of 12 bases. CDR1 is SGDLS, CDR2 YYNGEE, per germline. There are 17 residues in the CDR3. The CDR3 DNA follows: TGTGCCAGCAGCGTAGAGGGGCCTTCCGCGAACACCGGGGAGCTGTTTTTT. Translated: CASSVEGPSANTGELFF.

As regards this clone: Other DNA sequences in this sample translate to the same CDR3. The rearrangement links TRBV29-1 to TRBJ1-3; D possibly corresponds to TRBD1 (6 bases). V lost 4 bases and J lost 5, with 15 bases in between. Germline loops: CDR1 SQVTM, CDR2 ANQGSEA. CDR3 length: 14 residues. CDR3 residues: CSVAGGPGRNTIYF. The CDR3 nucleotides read TGCAGCGTTGCGGGGGGGCCGGGGCGAAACACCATATATTTT.

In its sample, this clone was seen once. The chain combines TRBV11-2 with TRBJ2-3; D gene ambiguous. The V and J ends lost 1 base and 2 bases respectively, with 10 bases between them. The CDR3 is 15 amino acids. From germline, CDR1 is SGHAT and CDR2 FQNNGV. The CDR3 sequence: CASSLAAGNTDTQYF. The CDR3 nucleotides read TGTGCCAGCAGCTTAGCGGCAGGCAACACAGATACGCAGTATTTT.

DNA for the CDR3: TGTGCCAGCAGTTCGGGACTTTACAATGAGCAGTTCTTC. This translates into CASSSGLYNEQFF. The rearrangement uses TRBV28 and TRBJ2-1; a possible D gene is TRBD2 (6 bases). CDR1 is MDHEN, CDR2 SYDVKM, per germline. The CDR3 is made up of 13 amino acids. V was trimmed by 4 bases and J by 4 bases, leaving 8 bases between them.

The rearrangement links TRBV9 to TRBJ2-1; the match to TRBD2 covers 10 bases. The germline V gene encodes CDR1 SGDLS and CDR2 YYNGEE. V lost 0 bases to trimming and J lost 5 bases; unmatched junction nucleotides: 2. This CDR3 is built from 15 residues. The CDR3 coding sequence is TGTGCCAGCAGCGTAGGGGGACTAGCGCACAATGAGCAGTTCTTC. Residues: CASSVGGLAHNEQFF. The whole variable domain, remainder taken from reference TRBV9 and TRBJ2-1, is DSGVTQTPKHLITATGQRVTLRCSPRSGDLSVYWYQQSLDQGLQFLIQYYNGEERAKGNILERFSAQQFPDLHSELNLSSLELGDSALYFCASSVGGLAHNEQFFGPGTRLTVL.

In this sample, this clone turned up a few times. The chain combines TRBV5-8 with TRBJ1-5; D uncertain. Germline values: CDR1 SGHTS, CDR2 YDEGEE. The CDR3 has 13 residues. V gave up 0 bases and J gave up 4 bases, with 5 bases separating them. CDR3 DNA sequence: TGTGCCAGCAGCTTGGCGGGTAATCAGCCCCAGCATTTT. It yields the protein CASSLAGNQPQHF.

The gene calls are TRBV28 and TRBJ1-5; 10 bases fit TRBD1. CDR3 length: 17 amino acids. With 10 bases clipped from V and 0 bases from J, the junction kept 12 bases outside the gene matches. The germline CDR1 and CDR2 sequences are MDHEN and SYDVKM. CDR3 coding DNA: TGTGCCACGACCGTGACAGGGGGCCTGTATAGCAATCAGCCCCAGCATTTT. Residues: CATTVTGGLYSNQPQHF.